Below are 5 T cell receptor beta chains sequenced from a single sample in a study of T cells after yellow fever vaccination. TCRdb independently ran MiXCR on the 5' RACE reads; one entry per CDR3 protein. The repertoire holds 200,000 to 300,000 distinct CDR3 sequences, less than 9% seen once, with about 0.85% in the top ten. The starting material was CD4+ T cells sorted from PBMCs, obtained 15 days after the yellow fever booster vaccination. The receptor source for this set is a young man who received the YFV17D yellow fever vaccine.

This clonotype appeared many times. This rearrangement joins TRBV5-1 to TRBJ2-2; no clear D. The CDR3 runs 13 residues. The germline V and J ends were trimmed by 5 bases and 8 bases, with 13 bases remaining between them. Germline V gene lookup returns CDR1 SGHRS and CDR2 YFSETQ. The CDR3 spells CASRAQDLGELFF. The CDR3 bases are TGCGCCAGCAGGGCACAAGACCTTGGGGAGCTGTTTTTT.

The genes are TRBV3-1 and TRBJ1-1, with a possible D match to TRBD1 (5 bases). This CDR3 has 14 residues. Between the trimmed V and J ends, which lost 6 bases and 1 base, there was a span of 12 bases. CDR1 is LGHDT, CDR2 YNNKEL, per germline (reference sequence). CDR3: CASRTREGNTEAFF. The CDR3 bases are TGTGCCAGCAGAACCAGGGAAGGGAACACTGAAGCTTTCTTT.

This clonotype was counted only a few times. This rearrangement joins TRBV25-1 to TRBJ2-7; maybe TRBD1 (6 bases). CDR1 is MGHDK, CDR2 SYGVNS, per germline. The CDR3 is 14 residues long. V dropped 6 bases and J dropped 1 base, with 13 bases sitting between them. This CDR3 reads CASRKNTGSYEQYF. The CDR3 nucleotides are TGTGCCAGCAGAAAGAATACAGGGTCCTACGAGCAGTACTTC.

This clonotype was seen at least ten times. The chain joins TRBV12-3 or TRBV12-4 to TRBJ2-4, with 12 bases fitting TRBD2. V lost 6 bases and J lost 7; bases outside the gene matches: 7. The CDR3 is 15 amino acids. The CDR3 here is CASRLAGGPFNIQYF. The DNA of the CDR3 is TGTGCCAGCAGGCTAGCGGGAGGGCCGTTTAACATTCAGTACTTC.

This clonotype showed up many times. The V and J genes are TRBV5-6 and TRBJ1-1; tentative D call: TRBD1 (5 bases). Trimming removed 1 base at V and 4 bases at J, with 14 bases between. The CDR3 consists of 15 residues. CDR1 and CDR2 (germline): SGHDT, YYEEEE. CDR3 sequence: CASSLSGTSGTEAFF. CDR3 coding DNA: TGTGCCAGCAGCTTGTCCGGGACCAGCGGCACTGAAGCTTTCTTT.